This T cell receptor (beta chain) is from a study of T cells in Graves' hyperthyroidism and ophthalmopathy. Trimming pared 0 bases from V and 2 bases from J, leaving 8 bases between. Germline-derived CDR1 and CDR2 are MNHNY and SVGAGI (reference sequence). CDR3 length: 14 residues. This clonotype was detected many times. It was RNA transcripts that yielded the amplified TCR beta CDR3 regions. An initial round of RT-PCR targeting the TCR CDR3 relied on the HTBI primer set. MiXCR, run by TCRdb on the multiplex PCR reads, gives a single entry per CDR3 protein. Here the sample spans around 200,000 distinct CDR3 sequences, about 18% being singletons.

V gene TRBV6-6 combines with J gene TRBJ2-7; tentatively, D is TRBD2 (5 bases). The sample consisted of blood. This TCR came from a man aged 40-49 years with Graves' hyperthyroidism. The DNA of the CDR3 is TGTGCCAGCAGTTACTCGAGGGTTCCCTACGAGCAGTACTTC. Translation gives CASSYSRVPYEQYF.